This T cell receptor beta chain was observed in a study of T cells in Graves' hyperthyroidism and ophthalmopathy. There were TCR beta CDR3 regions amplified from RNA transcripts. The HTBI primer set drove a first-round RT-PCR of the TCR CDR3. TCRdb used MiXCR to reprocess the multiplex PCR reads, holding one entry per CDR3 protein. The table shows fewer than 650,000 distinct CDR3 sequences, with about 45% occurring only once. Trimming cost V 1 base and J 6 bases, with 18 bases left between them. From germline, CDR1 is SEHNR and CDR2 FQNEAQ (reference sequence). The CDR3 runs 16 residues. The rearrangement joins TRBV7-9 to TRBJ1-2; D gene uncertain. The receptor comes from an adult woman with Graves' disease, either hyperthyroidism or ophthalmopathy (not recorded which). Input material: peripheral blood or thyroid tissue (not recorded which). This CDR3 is CASSLVSKSSADGYTF. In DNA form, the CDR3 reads TGTGCCAGCAGCTTAGTATCGAAGTCGTCGGCTGATGGCTACACCTTC.